The rows below give T cell receptor beta chains drawn from one sample of a study of blood T cell repertoires in COVID-19. Here immunoSEQ multiplex PCR was the method, and the copy in TCRdb shows in-frame clones only, minus some. The table has around 72,000 clones, 70% to 90% seen once. Sample: peripheral blood. Source of these receptors: a woman aged 80 or over with acute or convalescent COVID-19. CDR3s include the opening cysteine and the closing phenylalanine or tryptophan. The order of the fields is V gene, D gene, J gene, clone size, CDR3 DNA, CDR3 protein. The D gene is left open where the match is weak. Clone sizes are given selectively: once, few, many, or a class where the clone is expanded.

V gene: TRBV5-1
D gene: .
J gene: TRBJ1-3
clone size: .
CDR3 DNA: TGCGCCAGCACCGACAGTAGCTCTGGAAACACCATATATTTT
CDR3 protein: CASTDSSSGNTIYF

V gene: TRBV6-1
D gene: TRBD1
J gene: TRBJ1-1
clone size: .
CDR3 DNA: TGTGCCAGCAGTGACCAAAGGGACAGGGAAAGGGACACTGAAGCTTTCTTT
CDR3 protein: CASSDQRDRERDTEAFF

V gene: TRBV2
D gene: .
J gene: TRBJ2-3
clone size: once
CDR3 DNA: TGTGCCAGCAGCATAACTAGTCTCGGCACGCAGTATTTT
CDR3 protein: CASSITSLGTQYF

V gene: TRBV5-8
D gene: TRBD1
J gene: TRBJ1-1
clone size: .
CDR3 DNA: TGTGCCAGCAGCCAACCGACAGGGGTTCGCAGCACTGAAGCTTTCTTT
CDR3 protein: CASSQPTGVRSTEAFF

V gene: TRBV7-9
D gene: .
J gene: TRBJ2-7
clone size: .
CDR3 DNA: TGTGCCAGCAGCTTATTGTCAGGGGTTCCCATACGGGAGCAGTACTTC
CDR3 protein: CASSLLSGVPIREQYF

V gene: TRBV3-1/TRBV3-2
D gene: TRBD1
J gene: TRBJ1-2
clone size: .
CDR3 DNA: TGTGCCAGCAGCCAAAGGGGGCAGGCGGGTTCTAGTGGCTACACCTTC
CDR3 protein: CASSQRGQAGSSGYTF

V gene: TRBV3-1/TRBV3-2
D gene: .
J gene: TRBJ1-6
clone size: few
CDR3 DNA: TGTGCCAGCACGAAATGGGGAGATATCTCCTATAATTCACCCCTCCACTTT
CDR3 protein: CASTKWGDISYNSPLHF

V gene: TRBV12-3/TRBV12-4
D gene: .
J gene: TRBJ1-5
clone size: .
CDR3 DNA: TGTGCCAGCTCCCGGACAGACAATCAGCCCCAGCATTTT
CDR3 protein: CASSRTDNQPQHF

V gene: TRBV18
D gene: .
J gene: TRBJ1-3
clone size: .
CDR3 DNA: TGTGCCAGCTCACCGTCACAGAGCTCTGGAAACACCATATATTTT
CDR3 protein: CASSPSQSSGNTIYF

V gene: TRBV6-5
D gene: .
J gene: TRBJ1-6
clone size: once
CDR3 DNA: TGTGCCAGCAGTTACGACAGGCCTGATAATTCACCCCTCCACTTT
CDR3 protein: CASSYDRPDNSPLHF

V gene: TRBV30
D gene: TRBD1
J gene: TRBJ1-1
clone size: .
CDR3 DNA: TGTGCCTGGAGCTGGACAGGGGGCGTTGGAGCTGTTGAAGCTTTCTTT
CDR3 protein: CAWSWTGGVGAVEAFF

V gene: TRBV5-6
D gene: TRBD1
J gene: TRBJ2-1
clone size: .
CDR3 DNA: TGTGCCAGCAGCTGGGCAGGGGGTAGTGAGCAGTTCTTC
CDR3 protein: CASSWAGGSEQFF

V gene: TRBV9
D gene: TRBD2
J gene: TRBJ2-3
clone size: .
CDR3 DNA: TGTGCCAGCAGCGTCGTAGCGGGGGGCCCTGGGGATACGCAGTATTTT
CDR3 protein: CASSVVAGGPGDTQYF

V gene: TRBV5-4
D gene: .
J gene: TRBJ1-4
clone size: .
CDR3 DNA: TGTGCCAGCAGCCCCGGGGTAGCTAATGAAAAACTGTTTTTT
CDR3 protein: CASSPGVANEKLFF

V gene: TRBV30
D gene: TRBD1
J gene: TRBJ1-1
clone size: .
CDR3 DNA: TGTGCCTGGGTGCCCGGGACAGGTGCTCGTGAAGCTTTCTTT
CDR3 protein: CAWVPGTGAREAFF